The 14 T cell receptor beta chains below come from one sample, sequenced in a study of blood T cell repertoires in COVID-19. Clones were sequenced by immunoSEQ multiplex PCR, and TCRdb holds only the in-frame ones, with some missing. The top ten clones hold roughly 0.9% of a sample with more than 300,000 clones, about nine tenths of them seen once. Sequenced: PBMCs or T cells enriched from blood (not recorded which). The receptors come from a woman aged 40-49 years who had been exposed to COVID-19.

The chain carries TRBV5-1 and TRBJ2-3; 9 nucleotides align to TRBD2. The ends lost 7 bases at V and 2 bases at J; junction bases unmatched: 8. The germline gives CDR1 SGHRS, CDR2 YFSETQ. This CDR3 is built from 15 residues. This chain's CDR3 is CASARLADHTDTQYF. Written as DNA, the CDR3 is TGCGCCAGCGCCCGACTAGCGGACCACACAGATACGCAGTATTTT.

The rearrangement joins TRBV18 to TRBJ2-2, with 7 bases lining up with TRBD1. The CDR3 has 15 residues. Germline CDR1 is KGHSH and CDR2 is LQKENI. Germline trimming cut 4 bases from V and 2 bases from J; bases unmatched to any gene: 4. The CDR3 here is CASSLRDRNTGELFF. CDR3 DNA sequence: TGTGCCAGCTCACTACGGGACAGAAACACCGGGGAGCTGTTTTTT.

This chain joins TRBV11-2 and TRBJ2-7; TRBD2 aligns across 12 bases. CDR1 is SGHAT and CDR2 is FQNNGV in the germline V gene. The J segment lost 7 bases and the V segment lost 5 bases, leaving 12 bases of the junction unmatched. This CDR3 is 16 amino acids long. CDR3 sequence reads: CASSLTSGGGEGEQYF. The CDR3 DNA is TGTGCCAGCAGCCTGACTAGCGGGGGAGGGGAGGGTGAGCAGTACTTC.

This chain joins TRBV19 and TRBJ1-5; tentatively, D is TRBD1 (5 bases). The V gene lost 6 bases and the J gene lost 1 base, with 13 bases spanning the gap. The CDR3 contains 15 residues. Germline-derived CDR1 and CDR2 are LNHDA and SQIVND (reference sequence). For the CDR3, the DNA is TGTGCCAGTAGAGGTACAGGAGTGAGCAATCAGCCCCAGCATTTT. This codes for CASRGTGVSNQPQHF.

The V gene is TRBV9, the J gene TRBJ2-3; D unresolved. This CDR3 is 13 amino acids long. CDR1 is SGDLS and CDR2 is YYNGEE in the germline V gene. Trimming pared 4 bases from V and 5 bases from J, leaving 11 bases between. CDR3 in DNA: TGTGCCAGCAGCCCTATGGGCGAAGATACGCAGTATTTT. This codes for CASSPMGEDTQYF.

This rearrangement joins TRBV28 to TRBJ2-1; 9 nucleotides match TRBD2. The J segment lost 4 bases and the V segment lost 9 bases, leaving 7 bases of the junction unmatched. The germline V gene encodes CDR1 MDHEN and CDR2 SYDVKM. The CDR3 consists of 14 residues. In DNA, the CDR3 is TGTGCCAGTTTTCCGGGACTAGCTTACAATGAGCAGTTCTTC. Its translation: CASFPGLAYNEQFF.

In this sample, this clone turned up a few times. V and J are TRBV10-1 and TRBJ2-2; 7 bases agree with TRBD1. V was pared by 5 bases and J by 0 bases, with 6 bases of the junction left unmatched. This CDR3 has 16 amino acids. Germline values: CDR1 WNHNN, CDR2 SYGVQD (reference sequence). The CDR3 bases are TGCGCCAGCAGTAGGAAGACAGGGTCGAACACCGGGGAGCTGTTTTTT. This codes for CASSRKTGSNTGELFF.

The rearrangement links TRBV21-1 to TRBJ1-5; TRBD1 is the table's D call and was not checked against the DNA. TRBV21-1 is deemed a pseudogene. There are 20 residues in the CDR3. DNA for the CDR3: TGTGCCTCCATAAGGACAGGGACATCGGAGTTTCGGTATAGCAATCAGCCCCAGCATTTT. It specifies CASIRTGTSEFRYSNQPQHF.

The V gene is TRBV29-1, the J gene TRBJ2-3; 8 nucleotides line up with TRBD2. CDR1 is SQVTM, CDR2 ANQGSEA, per germline. The CDR3 runs to 16 residues. V gave up 1 base and J gave up 4 bases; unmatched junction bases: 10. The CDR3 loop is CSVEGASGSGADTQYF. In DNA, the CDR3 is TGCAGCGTTGAAGGGGCTAGCGGGTCCGGGGCAGATACGCAGTATTTT.

The CDR3 DNA is TGCAGCGTGGGGACACTGAGCAATCAGCCCCAGCATTTT. Translation: CSVGTLSNQPQHF. The genes are TRBV29-1 and TRBJ1-5; possibly TRBD1 for D (6 bases). V lost 6 bases to trimming and J lost 1 base, with 10 bases between them. CDR1 SQVTM and CDR2 ANQGSEA come from the germline V gene. This CDR3 is built from 13 residues.

The rearrangement joins TRBV9 to TRBJ1-2; D is possibly TRBD1 (6 bases). Germline V gene lookup returns CDR1 SGDLS and CDR2 YYNGEE. The CDR3 length is 12 residues. V shed 3 bases and J shed 8 bases, with 11 bases lying between them. CDR3 nucleotides: TGTGCCAGCAGCGGAAAGGGACACGGCTACACCTTC. Residues: CASSGKGHGYTF. Complete variable domain (other parts from reference TRBV9 and TRBJ1-2): DSGVTQTPKHLITATGQRVTLRCSPRSGDLSVYWYQQSLDQGLQFLIQYYNGEERAKGNILERFSAQQFPDLHSELNLSSLELGDSALYFCASSGKGHGYTFGSGTRLTVV.

The chain combines TRBV15 with TRBJ1-5; D is unresolved. CDR1 and CDR2 (germline): LNHNV, YYDKDF (reference sequence). CDR3 length equals 16 residues. V lost 4 bases and J 0 bases, leaving 13 bases between the germline ends. CDR3 in amino acids: CATSKVFSGSNQPQHF. The CDR3 region has the DNA TGTGCCACCAGCAAAGTTTTCTCGGGTAGCAATCAGCCCCAGCATTTT.

This clone was seen once. The V and J genes are TRBV2 and TRBJ2-7; TRBD2 is a possible D gene (5 bases). Germline lookup yields CDR1 SNHLY and CDR2 FYNNEI. V dropped 2 bases and J dropped 2 bases, with 13 bases sitting between them. The CDR3 is 15 amino acids. Here the CDR3 reads CASSESGSRAYEQYF. As DNA, the CDR3 is TGTGCCAGCAGTGAATCGGGGAGTCGGGCCTACGAGCAGTACTTC.

This chain links TRBV13 with TRBJ2-5, with 7 bases fitting TRBD2. CDR1 is PRHDT, CDR2 FYEKMQ, per germline (reference sequence). The CDR3 consists of 15 residues. V dropped 2 bases and J dropped 3; count of bases not matched to a gene: 6. CDR3 DNA: TGTGCCAGCAGCTTACAAGGGCTAGCGGAAGAGACCCAGTACTTC. This encodes CASSLQGLAEETQYF.